Sequencing of this T cell receptor beta chain was carried out in a study of T cell changes during pregnancy in multiple sclerosis. Data came from immunoSEQ multiplex PCR; TCRdb stores just in-frame clones and leaves some out. Of 91,000 or so clones detected, approximately 92% appear once; the ten largest clones hold 2% to 2.5%. The junction had 2 bases not matched to a gene; V was cut back by 1 base and J by 2 bases. This CDR3 region has 15 residues. CDR1 is MGHRA and CDR2 is YSYEKL in the germline V gene. The genes are TRBV4-1 and TRBJ2-3; 8 nucleotides align to TRBD1. The source was peripheral blood, collected after pregnancy. This receptor was taken from a female donor with multiple sclerosis, enrolled in a pregnancy study. CDR3: CASSQGDRYTDTQYF. The CDR3, as DNA: TGCGCCAGCAGCCAAGGGGACAGGTACACAGATACGCAGTATTTT.